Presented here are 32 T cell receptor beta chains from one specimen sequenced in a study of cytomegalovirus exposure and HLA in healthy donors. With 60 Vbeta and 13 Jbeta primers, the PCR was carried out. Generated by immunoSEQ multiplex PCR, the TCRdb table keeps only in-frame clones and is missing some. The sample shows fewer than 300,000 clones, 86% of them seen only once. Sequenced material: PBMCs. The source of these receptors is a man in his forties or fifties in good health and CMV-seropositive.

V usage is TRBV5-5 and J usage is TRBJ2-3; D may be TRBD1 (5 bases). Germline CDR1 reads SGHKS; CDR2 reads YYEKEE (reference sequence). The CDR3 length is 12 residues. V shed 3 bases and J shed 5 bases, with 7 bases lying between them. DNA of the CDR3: TGTGCCAGCAGCTACACAGGAGATACGCAGTATTTT. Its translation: CASSYTGDTQYF.

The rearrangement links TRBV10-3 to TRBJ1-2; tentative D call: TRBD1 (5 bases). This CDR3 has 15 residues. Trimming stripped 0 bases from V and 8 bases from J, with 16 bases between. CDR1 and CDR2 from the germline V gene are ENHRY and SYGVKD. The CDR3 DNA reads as TGTGCCATCAGTGAGTCCGGAGGGGCGTTGGGAGGCTACACCTTC. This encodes CAISESGGALGGYTF.

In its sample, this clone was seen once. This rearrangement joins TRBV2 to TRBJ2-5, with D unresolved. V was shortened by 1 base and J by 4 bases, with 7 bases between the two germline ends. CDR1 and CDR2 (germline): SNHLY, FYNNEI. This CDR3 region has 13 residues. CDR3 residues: CASSEGSGETQYF. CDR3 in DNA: TGTGCCAGCAGTGAAGGCTCAGGAGAGACCCAGTACTTC.

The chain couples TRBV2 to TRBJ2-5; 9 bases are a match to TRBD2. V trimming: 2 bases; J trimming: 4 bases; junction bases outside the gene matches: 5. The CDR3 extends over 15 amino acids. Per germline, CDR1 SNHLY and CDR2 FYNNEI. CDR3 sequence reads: CASSENSGRSETQYF. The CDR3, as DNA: TGTGCCAGCAGTGAAAATAGCGGGAGATCAGAGACCCAGTACTTC.

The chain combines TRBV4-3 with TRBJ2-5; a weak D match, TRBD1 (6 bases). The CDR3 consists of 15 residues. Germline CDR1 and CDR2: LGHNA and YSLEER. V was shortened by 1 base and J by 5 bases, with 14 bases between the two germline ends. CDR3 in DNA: TGCGCCAGCAGCCAAGGGCAGGGGATCTCGGAGACCCAGTACTTC. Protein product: CASSQGQGISETQYF.

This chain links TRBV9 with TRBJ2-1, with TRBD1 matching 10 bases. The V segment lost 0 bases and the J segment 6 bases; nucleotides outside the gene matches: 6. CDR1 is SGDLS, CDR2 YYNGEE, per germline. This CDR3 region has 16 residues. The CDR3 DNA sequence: TGTGCCAGCAGCGTAGCCGGCGGGACAGGGGTCAATGAGCAGTTCTTC. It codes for CASSVAGGTGVNEQFF.

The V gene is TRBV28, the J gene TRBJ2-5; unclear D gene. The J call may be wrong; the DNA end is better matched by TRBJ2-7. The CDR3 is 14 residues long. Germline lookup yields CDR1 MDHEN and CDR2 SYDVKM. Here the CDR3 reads CASSLLMPTNEQYF. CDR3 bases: TGTGCCAGCAGTTTATTAATGCCCACCAACGAGCAGTACTTC.

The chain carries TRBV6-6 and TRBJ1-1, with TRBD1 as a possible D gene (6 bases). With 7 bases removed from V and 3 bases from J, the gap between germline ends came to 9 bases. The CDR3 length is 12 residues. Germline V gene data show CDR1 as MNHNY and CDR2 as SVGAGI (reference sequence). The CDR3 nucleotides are TGTGCCAGCATCCAGGGGCACACTGAAGCTTTCTTT. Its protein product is CASIQGHTEAFF.

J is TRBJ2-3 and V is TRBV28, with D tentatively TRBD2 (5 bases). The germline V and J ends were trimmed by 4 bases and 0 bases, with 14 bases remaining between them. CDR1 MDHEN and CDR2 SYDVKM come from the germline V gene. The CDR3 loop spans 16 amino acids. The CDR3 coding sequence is TGTGCCAGCAGTTATTCCTCGGGAACCAGCACAGATACGCAGTATTTT. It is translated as CASSYSSGTSTDTQYF.

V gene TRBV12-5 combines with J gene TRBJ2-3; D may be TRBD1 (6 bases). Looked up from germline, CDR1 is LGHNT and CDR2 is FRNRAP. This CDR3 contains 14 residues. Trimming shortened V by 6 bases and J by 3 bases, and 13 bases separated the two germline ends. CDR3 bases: TGTGCTAGTGGCACAGGGAAGAAAACAGATACGCAGTATTTT. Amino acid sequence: CASGTGKKTDTQYF.

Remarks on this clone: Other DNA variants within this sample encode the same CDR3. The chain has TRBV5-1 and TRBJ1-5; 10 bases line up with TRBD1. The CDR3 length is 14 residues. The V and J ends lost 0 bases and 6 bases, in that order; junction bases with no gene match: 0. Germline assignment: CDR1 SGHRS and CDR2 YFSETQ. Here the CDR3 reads CASSLGQGAQPQHF. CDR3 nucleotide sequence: TGCGCCAGCAGCTTGGGACAGGGGGCTCAGCCCCAGCATTTT.

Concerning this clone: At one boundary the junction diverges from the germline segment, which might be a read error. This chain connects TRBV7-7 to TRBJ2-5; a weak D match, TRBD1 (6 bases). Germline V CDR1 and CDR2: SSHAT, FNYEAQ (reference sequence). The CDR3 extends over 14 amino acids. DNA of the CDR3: TGTGCTAGCAGCTTAAGTGGCAGGGGTGAGACCCAGTACTTC. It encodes CASSLSGRGETQYF.

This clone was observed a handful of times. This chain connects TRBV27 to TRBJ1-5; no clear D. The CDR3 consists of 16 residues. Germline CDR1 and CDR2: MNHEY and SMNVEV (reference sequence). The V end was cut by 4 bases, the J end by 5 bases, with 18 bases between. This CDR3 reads CASSSNLASFDQPQHF. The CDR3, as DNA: TGTGCCAGCAGTTCGAACCTAGCTTCCTTTGATCAGCCCCAGCATTTT.

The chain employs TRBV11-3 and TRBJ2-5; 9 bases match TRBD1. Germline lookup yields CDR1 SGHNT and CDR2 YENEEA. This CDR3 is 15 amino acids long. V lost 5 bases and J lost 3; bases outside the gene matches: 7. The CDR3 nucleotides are TGTGCCAGCAGCCAGTCCGACAGGGGGGAAGAGACCCAGTACTTC. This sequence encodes CASSQSDRGEETQYF. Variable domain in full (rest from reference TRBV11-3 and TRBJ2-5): EAGVVQSPRYKIIEKKQPVAFWCNPISGHNTLYWYLQNLGQGPELLIRYENEEAVDDSQLPKDRFSAERLKGVDSTLKIQPAELGDSAVYLCASSQSDRGEETQYFGPGTRLLVL.

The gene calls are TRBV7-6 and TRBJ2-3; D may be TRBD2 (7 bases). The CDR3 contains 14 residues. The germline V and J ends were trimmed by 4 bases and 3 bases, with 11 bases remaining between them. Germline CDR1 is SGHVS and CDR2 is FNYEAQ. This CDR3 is CASSSQGGTDTQYF. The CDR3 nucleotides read TGTGCCAGCAGCTCACAGGGAGGGACAGATACGCAGTATTTT.

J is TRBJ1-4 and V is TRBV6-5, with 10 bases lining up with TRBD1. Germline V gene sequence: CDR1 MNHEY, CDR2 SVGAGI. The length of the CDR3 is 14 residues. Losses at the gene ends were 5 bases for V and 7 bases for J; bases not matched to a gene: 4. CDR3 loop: CASSPTGGREKLFF. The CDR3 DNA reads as TGTGCCAGCAGTCCGACAGGGGGCCGTGAAAAACTGTTTTTT.

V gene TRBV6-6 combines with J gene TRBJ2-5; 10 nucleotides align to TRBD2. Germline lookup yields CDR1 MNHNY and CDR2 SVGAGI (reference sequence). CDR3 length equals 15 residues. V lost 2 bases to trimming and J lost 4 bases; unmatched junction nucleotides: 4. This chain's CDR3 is CASSYRTSGIETQYF. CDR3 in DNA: TGTGCCAGCAGTTACCGAACTAGCGGGATAGAGACCCAGTACTTC.

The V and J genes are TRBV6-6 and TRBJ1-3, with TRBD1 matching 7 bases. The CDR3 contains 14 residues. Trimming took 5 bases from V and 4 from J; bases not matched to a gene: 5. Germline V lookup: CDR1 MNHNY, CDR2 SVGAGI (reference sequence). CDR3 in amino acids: CASSAPGQGNTIYF. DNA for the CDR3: TGTGCCAGCAGTGCACCGGGACAGGGAAACACCATATATTTT.

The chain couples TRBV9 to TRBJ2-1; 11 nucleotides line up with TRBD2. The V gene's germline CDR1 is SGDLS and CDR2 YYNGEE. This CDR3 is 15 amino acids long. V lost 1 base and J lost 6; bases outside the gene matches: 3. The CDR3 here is CASSVSSGRGNEQFF. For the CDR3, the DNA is TGTGCCAGCAGCGTAAGTAGCGGGAGGGGCAATGAGCAGTTCTTC.

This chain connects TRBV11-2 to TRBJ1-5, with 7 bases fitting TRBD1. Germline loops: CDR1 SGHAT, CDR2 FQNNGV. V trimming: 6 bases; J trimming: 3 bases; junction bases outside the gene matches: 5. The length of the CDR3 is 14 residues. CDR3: CASSLGQFNQPQHF. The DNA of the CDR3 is TGTGCCAGCAGTTTGGGACAGTTCAATCAGCCCCAGCATTTT.

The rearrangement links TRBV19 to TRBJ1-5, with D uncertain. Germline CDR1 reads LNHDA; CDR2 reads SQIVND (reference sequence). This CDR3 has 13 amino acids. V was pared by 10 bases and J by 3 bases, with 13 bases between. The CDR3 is CATEPRHNQPQHF. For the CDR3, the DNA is TGTGCCACCGAGCCGCGTCACAATCAGCCCCAGCATTTT.

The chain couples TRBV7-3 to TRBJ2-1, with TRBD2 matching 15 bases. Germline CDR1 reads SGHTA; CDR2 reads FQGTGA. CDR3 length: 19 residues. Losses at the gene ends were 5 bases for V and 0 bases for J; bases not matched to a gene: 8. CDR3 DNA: TGTGCCAGCAGCATTAGAGGACTAGCGGGAGGGCCCTCCTACAATGAGCAGTTCTTC. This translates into CASSIRGLAGGPSYNEQFF.

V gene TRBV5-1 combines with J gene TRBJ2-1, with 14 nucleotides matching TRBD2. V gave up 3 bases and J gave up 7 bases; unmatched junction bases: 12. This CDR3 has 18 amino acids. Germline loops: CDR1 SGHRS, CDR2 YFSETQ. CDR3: CASSSRLGLAGVGNEQFF. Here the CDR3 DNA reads TGCGCCAGCAGCTCTCGTTTGGGACTAGCGGGAGTAGGGAATGAGCAGTTCTTC.

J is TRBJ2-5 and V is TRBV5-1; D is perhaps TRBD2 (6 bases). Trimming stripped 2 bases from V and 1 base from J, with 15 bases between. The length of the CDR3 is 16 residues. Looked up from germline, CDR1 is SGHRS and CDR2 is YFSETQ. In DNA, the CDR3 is TGCGCCAGCAGCTTTTACGGGCGGGGAATCCAAGAGACCCAGTACTTC. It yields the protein CASSFYGRGIQETQYF.

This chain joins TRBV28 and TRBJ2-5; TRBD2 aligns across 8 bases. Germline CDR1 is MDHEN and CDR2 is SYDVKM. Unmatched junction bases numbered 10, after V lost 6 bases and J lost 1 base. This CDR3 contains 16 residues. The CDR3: CASSTRAGGLQETQYF. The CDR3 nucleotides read TGTGCCAGCAGCACCCGGGCGGGAGGTCTCCAAGAGACCCAGTACTTC.

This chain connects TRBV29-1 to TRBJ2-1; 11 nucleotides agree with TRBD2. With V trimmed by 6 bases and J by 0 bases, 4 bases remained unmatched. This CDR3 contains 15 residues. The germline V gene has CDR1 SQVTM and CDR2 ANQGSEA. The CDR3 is CSVATSGSSYNEQFF. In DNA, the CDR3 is TGCAGCGTGGCAACTAGCGGGAGCTCCTACAATGAGCAGTTCTTC.

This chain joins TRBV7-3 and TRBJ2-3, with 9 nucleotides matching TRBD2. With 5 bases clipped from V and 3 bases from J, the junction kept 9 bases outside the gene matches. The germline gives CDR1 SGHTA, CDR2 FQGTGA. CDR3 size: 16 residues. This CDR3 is CASSEDAGGLTDTQYF. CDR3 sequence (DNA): TGTGCCAGCAGCGAGGATGCGGGAGGGTTAACAGATACGCAGTATTTT.

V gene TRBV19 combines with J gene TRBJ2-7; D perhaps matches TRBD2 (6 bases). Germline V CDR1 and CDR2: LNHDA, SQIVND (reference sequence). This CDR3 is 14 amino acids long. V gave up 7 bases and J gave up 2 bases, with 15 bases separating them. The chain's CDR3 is CASKSSAGPYEQYF. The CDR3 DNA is TGTGCCAGTAAGAGCAGTGCGGGGCCCTACGAGCAGTACTTC.

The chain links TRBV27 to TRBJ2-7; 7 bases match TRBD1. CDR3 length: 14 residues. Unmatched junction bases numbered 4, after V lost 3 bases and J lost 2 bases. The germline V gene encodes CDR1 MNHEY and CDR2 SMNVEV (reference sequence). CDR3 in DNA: TGTGCCAGCAGTTTTCAGGGGGTTCCCTACGAGCAGTACTTC. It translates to CASSFQGVPYEQYF.

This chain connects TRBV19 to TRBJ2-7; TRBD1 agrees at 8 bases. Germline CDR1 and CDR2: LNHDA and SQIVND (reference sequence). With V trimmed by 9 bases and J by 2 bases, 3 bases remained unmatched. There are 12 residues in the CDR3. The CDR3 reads CARIQGAYEQYF. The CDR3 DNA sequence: TGTGCCAGGATACAGGGGGCCTACGAGCAGTACTTC.

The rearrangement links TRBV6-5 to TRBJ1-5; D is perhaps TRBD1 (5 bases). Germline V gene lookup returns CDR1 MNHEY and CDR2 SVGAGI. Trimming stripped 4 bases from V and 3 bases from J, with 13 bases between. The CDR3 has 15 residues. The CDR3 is CASSSGVGVNQPQHF. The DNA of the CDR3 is TGTGCCAGCAGTTCTGGAGTAGGGGTCAATCAGCCCCAGCATTTT.

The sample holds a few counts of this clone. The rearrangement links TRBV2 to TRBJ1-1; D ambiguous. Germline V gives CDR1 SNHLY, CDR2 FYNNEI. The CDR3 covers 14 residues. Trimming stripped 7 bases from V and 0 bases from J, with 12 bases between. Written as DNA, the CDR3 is TGTGCCAGCAATGGAGACCGCATGAACACTGAAGCTTTCTTT. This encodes CASNGDRMNTEAFF.